These T cell receptor beta chains were read from a single sample in a study of blood T cell repertoires in COVID-19. TCRdb's table, derived via immunoSEQ multiplex PCR, lists solely in-frame clones and lacks some. This sample yields 150,000 to 200,000 clones, of which about 90% are seen a single time; 1% to 1.5% belongs to the top ten. The sequenced material came from PBMCs or T cells enriched from blood (not recorded which). The receptors stem from a human donor with acute COVID-19. The donor label of this sample is uncertain. Each CDR3 is given with its conserved first and last residue. The D gene is left open where the match is weak. Clone size appears in some rows only: once, few, many, or a class for an expanded clone.

d_call	v_call	j_call	clone_size	cdr3_aa	cdr3_nt
TRBD2	TRBV5-1	TRBJ2-5	NA	CASSLEAASGETQYF	TGCGCCAGCAGCTTGGAAGCAGCTAGCGGGGAGACCCAGTACTTC
NA	TRBV12-3/TRBV12-4	TRBJ1-5	NA	CASSLRNQPQHF	TGTGCCAGCAGTTTGAGGAATCAGCCCCAGCATTTT
TRBD1	TRBV4-2	TRBJ1-2	NA	CASSQDLSGTGAGYTF	TGTGCCAGCAGCCAAGATCTCTCCGGGACAGGGGCCGGCTACACCTTC
NA	TRBV27	TRBJ1-4	few	CGRRLPNEKLFF	TGTGGGCGGAGGCTCCCTAATGAAAAACTGTTTTTT
NA	TRBV20-1	TRBJ2-7	NA	CSASEGGTYEQYF	TGCAGTGCTAGTGAGGGGGGGACCTACGAGCAGTACTTC
NA	TRBV27	TRBJ1-5	NA	CASSLRSASNQPQNF	TGTGCCAGCAGTCTCAGAAGCGCTAGCAATCAGCCCCAGAATTTT
TRBD2	TRBV7-2	TRBJ2-1	NA	CASSLASGGPLNEQFF	TGTGCCAGCAGCTTAGCTAGCGGGGGCCCCCTCAATGAGCAGTTCTTC
TRBD1	TRBV19	TRBJ1-1	once	CASSTETGGTEAFF	TGTGCCAGTAGTACTGAGACAGGGGGCACTGAAGCTTTCTTT
NA	TRBV2	TRBJ1-1	NA	CASTAGGGWTEAFF	TGTGCCAGCACCGCCGGGGGGGGCTGGACTGAAGCTTTCTTT
NA	TRBV19	TRBJ1-1	NA	CASSIRNEAFF	TGTGCCAGTAGTATCAGGAATGAAGCTTTCTTT
TRBD2	TRBV24-1	TRBJ2-3	NA	CATSDRGNGRLDTQYF	TGTGCCACCAGTGATCGAGGGAACGGGAGGTTAGATACGCAGTATTTT
TRBD2	TRBV27	TRBJ2-7	once	CASSLAGGREQYF	TGTGCCAGCAGTTTGGCGGGGGGGAGAGAGCAGTACTTC
TRBD2	TRBV4-2	TRBJ2-3	NA	CASSQDKASGTDTQYF	TGTGCCAGCAGCCAAGATAAAGCTAGCGGGACAGATACGCAGTATTTT
NA	TRBV5-4	TRBJ1-2	NA	CASSSSSGGGYTF	TGTGCCAGCAGCTCGAGTTCGGGGGGTGGCTACACCTTC
TRBD2	TRBV5-4	TRBJ2-5	NA	CAGTSGGPRETQYF	TGTGCCGGGACTAGCGGGGGCCCAAGGGAGACCCAGTACTTC
NA	TRBV28	TRBJ1-2	NA	CASSTGYYGYTF	TGTGCCAGCAGTACAGGGTACTATGGCTACACCTTC
NA	TRBV6-1	TRBJ2-7	few	CASSEIGGRGYEQYF	TGTGCCAGCAGTGAAATCGGGGGGCGCGGGTACGAGCAGTACTTC
TRBD1	TRBV12-5	TRBJ1-2	NA	CASGLTGANYGYTF	TGTGCTAGTGGTCTTACAGGGGCTAACTATGGCTACACCTTC
NA	TRBV29-1	TRBJ1-1	once	CSVLGGWSTEAFF	TGCAGCGTCTTAGGGGGTTGGAGCACTGAAGCTTTCTTT
NA	TRBV24-1	TRBJ1-1	once	CATSDGGRAEAFF	TGTGCCACCTCGGACGGGGGTAGGGCTGAAGCTTTCTTT
TRBD1	TRBV7-2	TRBJ2-7	NA	CASSLAARDRGYEQYF	TGTGCCAGCAGCTTAGCGGCTCGGGACAGGGGGTACGAGCAGTACTTC
NA	TRBV10-3	TRBJ1-1	NA	CAISGGNQNTEAFF	TGTGCCATCAGTGGAGGGAACCAGAACACTGAAGCTTTCTTT
NA	TRBV6-1	TRBJ1-1	NA	CASSEPGVYTEAFF	TGTGCCAGCAGTGAGCCGGGGGTTTACACTGAAGCTTTCTTT
NA	TRBV30	TRBJ1-1	NA	CAVSWGGRVNTEAFF	TGTGCTGTCTCTTGGGGGGGCCGGGTGAACACTGAAGCTTTCTTT
NA	TRBV19	TRBJ2-5	NA	CASQRQFGQETQYF	TGTGCCTCCCAGCGACAGTTCGGTCAAGAGACCCAGTACTTC
TRBD2	TRBV25-1	TRBJ2-2	NA	CASSGTSGGAFAGELFF	TGTGCCAGCAGTGGGACTAGCGGGGGGGCCTTTGCCGGGGAGCTGTTTTTT
NA	TRBV19	TRBJ1-2	NA	CASSIEGDGYTF	TGTGCCAGTAGTATAGAGGGAGACGGCTACACCTTC
TRBD2	TRBV19	TRBJ2-1	NA	CASSIGLAGGLNEQFF	TGTGCCAGTAGTATTGGGCTAGCGGGGGGCCTCAATGAGCAGTTCTTC
TRBD1	TRBV20-1	TRBJ1-3	NA	CSASSGQAPNTIYF	TGCAGTGCTAGTTCGGGACAGGCACCCAACACCATATATTTT
NA	TRBV19	TRBJ1-2	NA	CASSLAPSLLPGYGYTF	TGTGCCAGTAGTCTTGCCCCATCTCTCCTACCTGGCTATGGCTACACCTTC
TRBD1	TRBV28	TRBJ2-7	NA	CASCRGQGAEQYF	TGTGCCAGCTGCAGGGGGCAGGGCGCCGAGCAGTACTTC
NA	TRBV18	TRBJ2-3	few	CASSPLGPPLTDTQYF	TGTGCCAGCTCACCATTGGGGCCCCCCCTCACAGATACGCAGTATTTT
NA	TRBV19	TRBJ1-3	NA	CASSIGSSGNTIYF	TGTGCCAGTAGTATAGGGAGCTCTGGAAACACCATATATTTT
TRBD1	TRBV19	TRBJ2-7	few	CASRDDRAKDEQYF	TGTGCCAGTAGGGACGACAGGGCGAAGGACGAGCAGTACTTC
NA	TRBV5-1	TRBJ1-1	NA	CASSLLSGSNTEAFF	TGCGCCAGCAGCCTACTATCTGGGTCTAACACTGAAGCTTTCTTT
TRBD2	TRBV28	TRBJ2-3	NA	CASTSGTGGPGDTQYF	TGTGCCAGCACCTCCGGGACGGGGGGGCCGGGAGATACGCAGTATTTT
TRBD1	TRBV18	TRBJ2-1	few	CASSPPGTGGRGEQFF	TGTGCCAGCTCACCACCAGGGACAGGGGGCAGGGGTGAGCAGTTCTTC
NA	TRBV5-6	TRBJ1-6	once	CASTSWGGGNSPLHF	TGTGCCAGCACCTCGTGGGGGGGAGGTAATTCACCCCTCCACTTT
TRBD2	TRBV5-6	TRBJ2-5	NA	CASSLLLGLAESEETQYF	TGTGCCAGCAGCTTGCTCCTGGGACTAGCGGAGAGTGAAGAGACCCAGTACTTC
NA	TRBV19	TRBJ2-1	NA	CASSLGSSYNEQFF	TGTGCCAGTAGCCTGGGGAGCTCCTACAATGAGCAGTTCTTC
NA	TRBV4-1	TRBJ2-7	once	CASSQDPGGYEQYF	TGCGCCAGCAGCCAAGACCCCGGAGGGTACGAGCAGTACTTC
TRBD1	TRBV24-1	TRBJ1-1	NA	CATKDRDDTEAFF	TGTGCCACCAAGGACAGGGACGACACTGAAGCTTTCTTT
TRBD1	TRBV6-5	TRBJ2-7	NA	CASRRTGVSYEQYF	TGTGCCAGCAGGCGGACAGGGGTCTCCTACGAGCAGTACTTC
TRBD1	TRBV7-9	TRBJ1-1	once	CASSSGPGQGDTEAFF	TGTGCCAGCAGCTCAGGTCCAGGACAGGGGGATACTGAAGCTTTCTTT
NA	TRBV10-3	TRBJ2-7	NA	CAISAKLLDEQYF	TGTGCCATCAGTGCAAAGCTCCTAGACGAGCAGTACTTC
TRBD1	TRBV5-1	TRBJ1-2	NA	CASSLNAGGAGGYTF	TGCGCCAGCAGCTTGAACGCAGGGGGCGCGGGAGGCTACACCTTC
NA	TRBV19	TRBJ1-6	NA	CASSTGHDSYNSPLHF	TGTGCCAGTAGCACAGGCCATGACTCCTATAATTCACCCCTCCACTTT
TRBD2	TRBV12-5	TRBJ2-1	NA	CASALAGDYNEQFF	TGTGCTAGTGCTCTAGCGGGGGATTACAATGAGCAGTTCTTC